The subject of this entry is one T cell receptor beta chain. Germline V gene sequence: CDR1 SGHRS, CDR2 YFSETQ. CDR3 length equals 14 residues. The ends were cut back, 1 base at V and 5 bases at J, with 12 bases in the middle. The sample comes from a study of shared clonotypes between healthy human individuals. As for the study in general: Per donor, CD8 memory used one plate, CD8 naive used two, CD4 memory used three and CD4 naive used three.

Repertoires were generated with immunoSEQ multiplex PCR, while TCRdb's copy carries only in-frame clones and drops some. Of 2 million to 2.5 million clones listed, 90% to 97% are singletons. The sequence came from a man aged 18 to 30 in good health. The rearrangement uses TRBV5-1 and TRBJ2-5, with D unclear. The sample was naive CD4+ T cells sorted from blood. Subset indicated: CD45RA+ positively selected. CDR3 nucleotide sequence: TGCGCCAGCAGCTTGTCAAAGCCCCCGGAGACCCAGTACTTC. Translated: CASSLSKPPETQYF.